Listed below are T cell receptor beta chains from one sample, sequenced in a study of vaccination effects on CD4 cells after COVID-19. Libraries were prepared by immunoSEQ multiplex PCR; TCRdb keeps only in-frame clonotypes and omits some of them. The sample has under 35,000 clones, over 60% seen once. For these TCRs, the target antigens are not known. The sample consisted of CD4+ T cells from PBMCs cultured with SARS-CoV-2 spike peptides, taken after COVID-19 vaccination. These receptors were collected from a human donor who received a COVID-19 vaccine. The CDR3 runs from the conserved cysteine through the conserved F or W. A D gene is named only where the DNA matches it firmly. Expanded clones are given a class, and other clones once, few, many or no size at all.

j_gene: TRBJ2-3; v_gene: TRBV6-5; d_gene: -; abundance: -; CDR3nt: TGTGCCAGCAGTTACCAAGGGACAATAGGCACAGATACGCAGTATTTT; CDR3aa: CASSYQGTIGTDTQYF
j_gene: TRBJ1-1; v_gene: TRBV11-2; d_gene: -; abundance: -; CDR3nt: TGTGCCAGCAGCCGGGACACTAGGAACACTGAAGCTTTCTTT; CDR3aa: CASSRDTRNTEAFF
j_gene: TRBJ1-2; v_gene: TRBV3-1/TRBV3-2; d_gene: -; abundance: -; CDR3nt: TGTGCCAGCAGCCAATGGCGACAGAACTATGGCTACACCTTC; CDR3aa: CASSQWRQNYGYTF
j_gene: TRBJ2-1; v_gene: TRBV2; d_gene: TRBD2; abundance: -; CDR3nt: TGTGCCAGCAACGGAGCGGGGGGGCAAAATGAGCAGTTCTTC; CDR3aa: CASNGAGGQNEQFF
j_gene: TRBJ1-5; v_gene: TRBV5-1; d_gene: -; abundance: once; CDR3nt: TGCGCCAGCAGCTTGGGATCGGGGAACAATCAGCCCCAGCATTTT; CDR3aa: CASSLGSGNNQPQHF
j_gene: TRBJ2-5; v_gene: TRBV9; d_gene: TRBD2; abundance: few; CDR3nt: TGTGCCAGCAGCGTAACTAGCGGGGGAGAGACCCAGTACTTC; CDR3aa: CASSVTSGGETQYF
j_gene: TRBJ2-7; v_gene: TRBV7-9; d_gene: TRBD1; abundance: -; CDR3nt: TGTGCCAGCAGCTTGCGGACAGGGCCCTACGAGCAGTACTTC; CDR3aa: CASSLRTGPYEQYF
j_gene: TRBJ1-4; v_gene: TRBV5-1; d_gene: -; abundance: few; CDR3nt: TGCGCCAGCAGATACGGAGTTGGTGAAAAACTGTTTTTT; CDR3aa: CASRYGVGEKLFF
j_gene: TRBJ1-5; v_gene: TRBV7-2; d_gene: TRBD1; abundance: -; CDR3nt: TGTGCCAGCAGCCCTAGGGACAGGGGGCGCGGGCAGCCCCAGCATTTT; CDR3aa: CASSPRDRGRGQPQHF
j_gene: TRBJ1-1; v_gene: TRBV2; d_gene: TRBD1; abundance: few; CDR3nt: TGTGCCAGCAGTGGGAGACAGGGAATGGACACTGAAGCTTTCTTT; CDR3aa: CASSGRQGMDTEAFF
j_gene: TRBJ2-5; v_gene: TRBV4-2; d_gene: -; abundance: -; CDR3nt: TGTGCCAGCAGCCGTGGGGGGTCGGAGACCCAGTACTTC; CDR3aa: CASSRGGSETQYF
j_gene: TRBJ2-5; v_gene: TRBV5-1; d_gene: -; abundance: -; CDR3nt: TGCGCCAGCACCATGGGAAGGAAATCAGAGACCCAGTACTTC; CDR3aa: CASTMGRKSETQYF
j_gene: TRBJ2-1; v_gene: TRBV25-1; d_gene: TRBD1; abundance: few; CDR3nt: TGTGCCAGCAGTGAGAGCGGGACAGGGTTCCATGAGCAGTTCTTC; CDR3aa: CASSESGTGFHEQFF
j_gene: TRBJ2-7; v_gene: TRBV6-4; d_gene: TRBD1; abundance: -; CDR3nt: TGTGCCAGCAGTGACGGGACAGAATCCTACGAGCAGTACTTC; CDR3aa: CASSDGTESYEQYF
j_gene: TRBJ2-7; v_gene: TRBV11-2; d_gene: -; abundance: once; CDR3nt: TGTGCCAGCAGCCATTTGGGGGAATCCTACGAGCAGTACTTC; CDR3aa: CASSHLGESYEQYF
j_gene: TRBJ2-1; v_gene: TRBV5-1; d_gene: TRBD2; abundance: few; CDR3nt: TGCGCCAGCAGCTTGGCGACTAGCGGGAGTCCCTACAATGAGCAGTTCTTC; CDR3aa: CASSLATSGSPYNEQFF
j_gene: TRBJ2-7; v_gene: TRBV5-1; d_gene: -; abundance: -; CDR3nt: TGCGCCAGCAGCCTGACGCCCGGAACCTACGAGCAGTACTTC; CDR3aa: CASSLTPGTYEQYF
j_gene: TRBJ2-5; v_gene: TRBV30; d_gene: TRBD2; abundance: -; CDR3nt: TGTGCCTGGAGGCGCCTAGCGGGGGGGCAAGAGACCCAGTACTTC; CDR3aa: CAWRRLAGGQETQYF
j_gene: TRBJ2-1; v_gene: TRBV6-4; d_gene: TRBD1; abundance: once; CDR3nt: TGTGCCAGCAGTAGGACAGGGGGAGGAGATGAGCAGTTCTTC; CDR3aa: CASSRTGGGDEQFF
j_gene: TRBJ2-7; v_gene: TRBV4-1; d_gene: TRBD1; abundance: few; CDR3nt: TGCGCCAGCAGCCCCGGACAGGGTTTCGACGAGCAGTACTTC; CDR3aa: CASSPGQGFDEQYF
j_gene: TRBJ2-2; v_gene: TRBV24-1; d_gene: -; abundance: -; CDR3nt: TGTGCCACCAGTGACGGGAACACCGGGGAGCTGTTTTTT; CDR3aa: CATSDGNTGELFF
j_gene: TRBJ1-2; v_gene: TRBV4-1; d_gene: -; abundance: -; CDR3nt: TGCGCCAGCAGCCAAGAACTAGTGGGCCCCTATGGCTACACCTTC; CDR3aa: CASSQELVGPYGYTF
j_gene: TRBJ1-2; v_gene: TRBV5-4; d_gene: -; abundance: few; CDR3nt: TGTGCCAGCAGCCCGCGAGGGGGGGCGGCTGGCTACACCTTC; CDR3aa: CASSPRGGAAGYTF
j_gene: TRBJ1-2; v_gene: TRBV20-1; d_gene: -; abundance: -; CDR3nt: TGCAGTGCTCCGGGCCTCCATGGCTACACCTTC; CDR3aa: CSAPGLHGYTF
j_gene: TRBJ2-7; v_gene: TRBV4-1; d_gene: -; abundance: few; CDR3nt: TGCGCCAGCAGCCTCATGGGAGCCGAGCAGTACTTC; CDR3aa: CASSLMGAEQYF
j_gene: TRBJ1-2; v_gene: TRBV6-4; d_gene: TRBD1; abundance: few; CDR3nt: TGTGCCAGCAGTGACGGAAACAGGGGGATAGATGGCTACACCTTC; CDR3aa: CASSDGNRGIDGYTF
j_gene: TRBJ1-5; v_gene: TRBV7-9; d_gene: -; abundance: -; CDR3nt: TGTGCCAGCAGCTTAAGGACGGACAATCAGCCCCAGCATTTT; CDR3aa: CASSLRTDNQPQHF
j_gene: TRBJ1-5; v_gene: TRBV10-3; d_gene: -; abundance: -; CDR3nt: TGTGCCATCAGTGACACCACAGGGCATCAGCCCCAGCATTTT; CDR3aa: CAISDTTGHQPQHF
j_gene: TRBJ2-1; v_gene: TRBV5-5; d_gene: TRBD2; abundance: -; CDR3nt: TGTGCCAGCAGCTTGCTTACTAGCGGGAGCCTAAGCTCCTACAATGAGCAGTTCTTC; CDR3aa: CASSLLTSGSLSSYNEQFF
j_gene: TRBJ2-1; v_gene: TRBV9; d_gene: TRBD2; abundance: -; CDR3nt: TGTGCCAGCAGCGGGGGACTAGCCTACAATGAGCAGTTCTTC; CDR3aa: CASSGGLAYNEQFF
j_gene: TRBJ2-1; v_gene: TRBV11-2; d_gene: -; abundance: -; CDR3nt: TGTGCCAGCAGCTTAGATATACGGAGAACTGAGCAGTTCTTC; CDR3aa: CASSLDIRRTEQFF
j_gene: TRBJ2-1; v_gene: TRBV6-1; d_gene: -; abundance: once; CDR3nt: TGTGCCAGCAGTGAAGGGTGGTTAAACAATGAGCAGTTCTTC; CDR3aa: CASSEGWLNNEQFF
j_gene: TRBJ2-3; v_gene: TRBV19; d_gene: TRBD2; abundance: -; CDR3nt: TGTGCCAGTAGTGTCACTAGCGGGAGTCTCACAGATACGCAGTATTTT; CDR3aa: CASSVTSGSLTDTQYF
j_gene: TRBJ2-7; v_gene: TRBV19; d_gene: TRBD1; abundance: once; CDR3nt: TGTGCCAGTATGGTGGCAGGGGGCTACGAGCAGTACTTC; CDR3aa: CASMVAGGYEQYF
j_gene: TRBJ1-2; v_gene: TRBV3-1/TRBV3-2; d_gene: TRBD1; abundance: -; CDR3nt: TGTGCCAGCAGCCATGAAGACAGGGGCTATGGCTACACCTTC; CDR3aa: CASSHEDRGYGYTF
j_gene: TRBJ2-7; v_gene: TRBV11-2; d_gene: -; abundance: large; CDR3nt: TGTGCCAGCAGCTTTGCCCCTGGGGGGCTCGCCTACGAGCAGTACTTC; CDR3aa: CASSFAPGGLAYEQYF
j_gene: TRBJ1-6; v_gene: TRBV3-1/TRBV3-2; d_gene: -; abundance: few; CDR3nt: TGTGCCAGCAGCCAAGGGACAATTCGTAATTCACCCCTCCACTTT; CDR3aa: CASSQGTIRNSPLHF
j_gene: TRBJ1-4; v_gene: TRBV6-5; d_gene: -; abundance: once; CDR3nt: TGTGCCAGCATCAGGGCAGAATCAACTAATGAAAAACTGTTTTTT; CDR3aa: CASIRAESTNEKLFF
j_gene: TRBJ1-1; v_gene: TRBV30; d_gene: -; abundance: -; CDR3nt: TGTGCCTGGAGTGTGCGGGGACTTGGCACTGAAGCTTTCTTT; CDR3aa: CAWSVRGLGTEAFF
j_gene: TRBJ1-2; v_gene: TRBV7-2; d_gene: -; abundance: -; CDR3nt: TGTGCCAGCAGCTTAGAGGGGAACAACTATGGCTACACCTTC; CDR3aa: CASSLEGNNYGYTF
j_gene: TRBJ2-5; v_gene: TRBV2; d_gene: TRBD1; abundance: -; CDR3nt: TGTGCCAGCAGGAAACAGGGGAAAGAGACCCAGTACTTC; CDR3aa: CASRKQGKETQYF
j_gene: TRBJ2-1; v_gene: TRBV5-1; d_gene: -; abundance: -; CDR3nt: TGCGCCAGCAGTACCCGGCCCCATGACAATGAGCAGTTCTTC; CDR3aa: CASSTRPHDNEQFF
j_gene: TRBJ2-5; v_gene: TRBV7-8; d_gene: -; abundance: -; CDR3nt: TGTGCCAGCGGCCCCGGGGCACGGGGGGAGACCCAGTACTTC; CDR3aa: CASGPGARGETQYF
j_gene: TRBJ1-5; v_gene: TRBV29-1; d_gene: -; abundance: -; CDR3nt: TGCAGCGTGGAACCCTCGGGCGGTCAGCCCCAGCATTTT; CDR3aa: CSVEPSGGQPQHF
j_gene: TRBJ2-7; v_gene: TRBV24-1; d_gene: -; abundance: few; CDR3nt: TGCGCCACCAGTGATTCTTACGAGCAGTACTTC; CDR3aa: CATSDSYEQYF
j_gene: TRBJ1-5; v_gene: TRBV19; d_gene: -; abundance: -; CDR3nt: TGTGCCAGTAGTCCGTATAGCAATCAGCCCCAGCATTTT; CDR3aa: CASSPYSNQPQHF
j_gene: TRBJ2-7; v_gene: TRBV29-1; d_gene: TRBD2; abundance: -; CDR3nt: TGCAGCGCTCAAACTCCTAGCGGGGCCTACGAGCAGTACTTC; CDR3aa: CSAQTPSGAYEQYF
j_gene: TRBJ1-1; v_gene: TRBV7-9; d_gene: -; abundance: -; CDR3nt: TGTGCCAGCAGCTCTCCGTCCTTCACTGAAGCTTTCTTT; CDR3aa: CASSSPSFTEAFF
j_gene: TRBJ2-7; v_gene: TRBV11-2; d_gene: -; abundance: few; CDR3nt: TGTGCCAGCAGCTTGCAGGGATACGAGCAGTACTTC; CDR3aa: CASSLQGYEQYF
j_gene: TRBJ1-2; v_gene: TRBV2; d_gene: -; abundance: few; CDR3nt: TGTGCCAGCGCAGGGCCCCTGGACTATGGCTACACCTTC; CDR3aa: CASAGPLDYGYTF
j_gene: TRBJ2-5; v_gene: TRBV3-1/TRBV3-2; d_gene: TRBD2; abundance: -; CDR3nt: TGTGCCAGCAGCCAAGAACCCCATCGGGGGGGTCAAGAGACCCAGTACTTC; CDR3aa: CASSQEPHRGGQETQYF